The entry below gives a single T cell receptor (beta chain) sequence along with its context. This entry is derived from a study of blood T cell repertoires in COVID-19. About the study: Specimens from acute and convalescent COVID-19 originated in the United States, Italy and Spain. T cells, B-cell-depleted T cells, or PBMCs supplied cDNA or gDNA.

As handled by the study authors: Estimates of nucleated cell counts were drawn from the amplification of reference gene primers. Profiled with immunoSEQ multiplex PCR; TCRdb holds only in-frame clones, not every one. Clone size and V and J calls were adopted from that table, with D and trimming inferred from the DNA. The sample records fewer than 650,000 clones, roughly 91% being singletons. The junction had 3 bases not matched to a gene; V was cut back by 6 bases and J by 1 base. Looked up from germline, CDR1 is LNHDA and CDR2 is SQIVND (reference sequence). This CDR3 has 15 residues. One Seattle source followed patients from active infection through their disease course.

The V call is TRBV19, the J call TRBJ2-5, with 12 bases identical to TRBD2. The sequence was collected from a woman aged 50 to 60 with COVID-19, enrolled during active disease. The sequenced sample consisted of peripheral blood. The CDR3 loop is CASRTSGGPQETQYF. The CDR3 coding sequence is TGTGCCAGTAGGACTAGCGGGGGACCCCAAGAGACCCAGTACTTC. Based on the CDR3 plus reference TRBV19 and TRBJ2-5, the full variable domain is DGGITQSPKYLFRKEGQNVTLSCEQNLNHDAMYWYRQDPGQGLRLIYYSQIVNDFQKGDIAEGYSVSREKKESFPLTVTSAQKNPTAFYLCASRTSGGPQETQYFGPGTRLLVL.